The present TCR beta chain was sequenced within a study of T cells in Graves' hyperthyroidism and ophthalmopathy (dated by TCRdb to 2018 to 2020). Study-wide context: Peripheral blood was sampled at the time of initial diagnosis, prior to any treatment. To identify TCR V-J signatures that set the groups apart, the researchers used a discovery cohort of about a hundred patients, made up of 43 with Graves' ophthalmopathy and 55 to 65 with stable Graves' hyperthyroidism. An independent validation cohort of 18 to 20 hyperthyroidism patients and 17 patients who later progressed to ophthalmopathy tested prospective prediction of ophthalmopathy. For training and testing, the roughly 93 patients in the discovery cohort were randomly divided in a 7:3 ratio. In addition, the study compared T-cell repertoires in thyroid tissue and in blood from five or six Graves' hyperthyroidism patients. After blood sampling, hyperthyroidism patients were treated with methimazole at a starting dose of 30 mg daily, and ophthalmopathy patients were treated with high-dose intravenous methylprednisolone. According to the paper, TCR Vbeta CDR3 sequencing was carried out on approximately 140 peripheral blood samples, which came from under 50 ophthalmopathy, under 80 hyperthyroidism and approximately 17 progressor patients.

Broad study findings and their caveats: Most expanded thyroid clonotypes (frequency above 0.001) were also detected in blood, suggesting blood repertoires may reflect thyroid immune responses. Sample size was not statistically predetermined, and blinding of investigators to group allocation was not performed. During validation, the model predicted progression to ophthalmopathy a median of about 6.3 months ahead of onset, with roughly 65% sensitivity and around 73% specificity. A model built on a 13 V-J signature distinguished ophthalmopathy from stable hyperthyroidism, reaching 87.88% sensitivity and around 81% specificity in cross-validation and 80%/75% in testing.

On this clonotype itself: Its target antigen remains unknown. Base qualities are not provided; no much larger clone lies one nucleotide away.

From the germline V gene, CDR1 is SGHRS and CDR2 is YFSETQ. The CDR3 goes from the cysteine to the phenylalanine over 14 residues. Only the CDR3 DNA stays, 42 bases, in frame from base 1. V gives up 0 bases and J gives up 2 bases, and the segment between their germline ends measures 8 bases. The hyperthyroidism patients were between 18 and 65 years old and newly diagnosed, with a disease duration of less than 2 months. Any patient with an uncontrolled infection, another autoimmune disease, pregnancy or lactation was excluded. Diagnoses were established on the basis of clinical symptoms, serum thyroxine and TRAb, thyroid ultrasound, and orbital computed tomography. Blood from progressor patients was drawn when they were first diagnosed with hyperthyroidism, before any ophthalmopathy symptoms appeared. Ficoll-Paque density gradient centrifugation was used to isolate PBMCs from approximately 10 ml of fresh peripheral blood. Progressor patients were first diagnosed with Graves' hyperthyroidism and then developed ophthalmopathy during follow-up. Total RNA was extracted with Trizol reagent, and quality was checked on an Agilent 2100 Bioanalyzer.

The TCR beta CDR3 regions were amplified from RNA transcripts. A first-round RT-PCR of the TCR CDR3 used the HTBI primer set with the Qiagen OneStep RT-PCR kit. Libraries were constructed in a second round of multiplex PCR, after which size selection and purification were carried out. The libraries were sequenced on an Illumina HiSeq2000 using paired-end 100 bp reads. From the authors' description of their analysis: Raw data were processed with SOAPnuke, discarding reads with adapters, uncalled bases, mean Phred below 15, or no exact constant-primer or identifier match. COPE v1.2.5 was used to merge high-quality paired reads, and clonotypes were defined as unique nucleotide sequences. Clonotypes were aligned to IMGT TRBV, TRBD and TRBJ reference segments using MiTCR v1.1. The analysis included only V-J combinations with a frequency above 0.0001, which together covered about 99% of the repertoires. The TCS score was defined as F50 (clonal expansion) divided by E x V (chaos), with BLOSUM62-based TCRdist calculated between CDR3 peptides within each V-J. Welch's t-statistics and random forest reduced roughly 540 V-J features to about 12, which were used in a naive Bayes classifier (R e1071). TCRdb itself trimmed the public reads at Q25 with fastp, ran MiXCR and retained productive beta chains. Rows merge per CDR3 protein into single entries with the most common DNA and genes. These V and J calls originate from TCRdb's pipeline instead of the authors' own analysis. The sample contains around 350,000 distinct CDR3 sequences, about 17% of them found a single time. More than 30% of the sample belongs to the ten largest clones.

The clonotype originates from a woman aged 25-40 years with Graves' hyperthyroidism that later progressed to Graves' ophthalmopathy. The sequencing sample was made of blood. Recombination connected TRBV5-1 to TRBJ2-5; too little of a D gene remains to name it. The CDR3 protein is CASSLVDGQETQYF. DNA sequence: TGCGCCAGCAGCTTGGTTGACGGACAAGAGACCCAGTACTTC.